This T cell receptor (beta chain) was obtained from a study of T cells after yellow fever vaccination. Via MiXCR, TCRdb re-called the 5' RACE reads, giving one row per CDR3 protein. The sample carries roughly 500,000 distinct CDR3 sequences, about 19% recorded once. The CDR3 has 13 amino acids. V lost 4 bases to trimming and J lost 8 bases, with 12 bases between them. Germline V lookup: CDR1 LGHDT, CDR2 YNNKEL (reference sequence). This specimen was PBMCs, taken 15 days after the yellow fever booster vaccination. This TCR was sampled from a man aged 25-40 years who received the YFV17D yellow fever vaccine. The chain recombines TRBV3-1 with TRBJ2-1; the D call may be TRBD1 or TRBD2 (5 bases each). CDR3 DNA sequence: TGTGCCAGCAGCCTTCGGGGCGCGGATGAGCAGTTCTTC. It translates to CASSLRGADEQFF.